Shown below are 10 T cell receptor beta chains from a single sample sequenced in a study of response to subunit inactivated influenza vaccine. Each CDR3 protein gets one entry after TCRdb re-called the RT-PCR reads with MiXCR. The data show approximately 530,000 distinct CDR3 sequences, 7.6% seen once. The specimen was PBMCs from blood, collected less than 30 months after vaccination. These receptors were obtained from a man aged 50-75 years who received an inactivated influenza vaccine.

This clonotype was seen only once. The chain carries TRBV11-2 and TRBJ1-2, with D maybe TRBD1 (5 bases). Trimming shortened V by 2 bases and J by 4 bases, and 17 bases separated the two germline ends. CDR1 is SGHAT and CDR2 is FQNNGV in the germline V gene. There are 16 residues in the CDR3. The CDR3 nucleotides are TGTGCCAGCAGCTTATTATTGAGACAGAAACTCTATGGCTACACCTTC. Encoded protein: CASSLLLRQKLYGYTF.

This clonotype was recorded many times. V usage is TRBV20-1 and J usage is TRBJ2-7, with TRBD1 matching over 8 bases. Germline V gene data show CDR1 as DFQATT and CDR2 as SNEGSKA (reference sequence). The V segment lost 3 bases and the J segment 10 bases; nucleotides outside the gene matches: 11. The CDR3 runs to 13 residues. As DNA, the CDR3 is TGCAGTGCTAGGAACAACCCCGACAGGGGTCAGTACTTC. It translates to CSARNNPDRGQYF.

This clonotype has more than one count but fewer than ten. This chain joins TRBV6-2 or TRBV6-3 and TRBJ2-7, with 9 bases that match TRBD2. Germline CDR1 MNHEY, CDR2 SVGEGT. V gave up 0 bases and J gave up 3 bases; unmatched junction bases: 3. The CDR3 contains 15 residues. The CDR3 loop is CASSYSGLAVYEQYF. The CDR3 DNA sequence: TGTGCCAGCAGTTACTCGGGACTAGCAGTCTACGAGCAGTACTTC.

The genes are TRBV4-1 and TRBJ2-1; 10 bases match TRBD2. Per the germline V gene, CDR1 is MGHRA and CDR2 is YSYEKL. V was clipped by 5 bases and J by 6 bases; unmatched bases: 13. The CDR3 has 17 amino acids. The CDR3 DNA is TGCGCCAGCAGCGCGCAAACCCTAGCGGGGGTCGGCAATGAGCAGTTCTTC. Translated, it gives CASSAQTLAGVGNEQFF.

The chain is built from TRBV2 and TRBJ2-2, with D perhaps matching TRBD1 (7 bases). Trimming cost V 7 bases and J 5 bases, with 17 bases left between them. CDR3 length equals 15 residues. Germline loops: CDR1 SNHLY, CDR2 FYNNEI. CDR3 region: CASNQGQEGTGELFF. The CDR3 region has the DNA TGTGCCAGCAATCAAGGACAGGAGGGAACCGGGGAGCTGTTTTTT.

This clonotype was found many times. Germline is not matched at one junction end, which may reflect a read error. The chain carries TRBV6-5 and TRBJ2-7; D possibly corresponds to TRBD1 (5 bases). This CDR3 contains 13 residues. The germline V gene encodes CDR1 MNHEY and CDR2 SVGAGI. The CDR3 bases are TGTGCCAGCAGTGACTCCGGACACTACGAGCAGTACTTC. This translates into CASSDSGHYEQYF.

The rearrangement joins TRBV4-1 to TRBJ1-2, with 8 bases that match TRBD1. This CDR3 comprises 16 residues. Germline loops: CDR1 MGHRA, CDR2 YSYEKL. The J segment lost 5 bases and the V segment lost 0 bases, leaving 8 bases of the junction unmatched. The CDR3 coding sequence is TGCGCCAGCAGCCAAGATTTCACAGGGGGAACTTATGGCTACACCTTC. It specifies CASSQDFTGGTYGYTF.

This clonotype was counted a few times. The V call is TRBV3-1, the J call TRBJ1-5; D is ambiguous. Trimming stripped 3 bases from V and 3 bases from J, with 6 bases between. The CDR3 consists of 13 residues. The germline V gene encodes CDR1 LGHDT and CDR2 YNNKEL (reference sequence). The CDR3: CASSQLINQPQHF. In DNA, the CDR3 is TGTGCCAGCAGCCAGCTAATCAATCAGCCCCAGCATTTT.

This clonotype was observed once. A much larger clone differs by one base, so this may be a read error. The rearrangement links TRBV9 to TRBJ2-3; a weak D match, TRBD2 (6 bases). The CDR3 extends over 13 amino acids. The germline gives CDR1 SGDLS, CDR2 YYNGEE. The CDR3 spells CDSRDSLTDTQYF. DNA for the CDR3: TGTGACAGCAGGGACTCGTTGACAGATACGCAGTATTTT.

In its sample, this clonotype was seen a few times. The chain is built from TRBV11-2 and TRBJ1-1; no definite D call. V shed 0 bases and J shed 4 bases, with 9 bases lying between them. Per the germline V gene, CDR1 is SGHAT and CDR2 is FQNNGV. The CDR3 is 14 amino acids. The CDR3 loop reads CASSLEKAATEAFF. The CDR3 nucleotides read TGTGCCAGCAGCTTAGAAAAGGCGGCCACTGAAGCTTTCTTT. The entire variable domain, with the rest obtained from reference TRBV11-2 and TRBJ1-1, is as follows: EAGVAQSPRYKIIEKRQSVAFWCNPISGHATLYWYQQILGQGPKLLIQFQNNGVVDDSQLPKDRFSAERLKGVDSTLKIQPAKLEDSAVYLCASSLEKAATEAFFGQGTRLTVV.